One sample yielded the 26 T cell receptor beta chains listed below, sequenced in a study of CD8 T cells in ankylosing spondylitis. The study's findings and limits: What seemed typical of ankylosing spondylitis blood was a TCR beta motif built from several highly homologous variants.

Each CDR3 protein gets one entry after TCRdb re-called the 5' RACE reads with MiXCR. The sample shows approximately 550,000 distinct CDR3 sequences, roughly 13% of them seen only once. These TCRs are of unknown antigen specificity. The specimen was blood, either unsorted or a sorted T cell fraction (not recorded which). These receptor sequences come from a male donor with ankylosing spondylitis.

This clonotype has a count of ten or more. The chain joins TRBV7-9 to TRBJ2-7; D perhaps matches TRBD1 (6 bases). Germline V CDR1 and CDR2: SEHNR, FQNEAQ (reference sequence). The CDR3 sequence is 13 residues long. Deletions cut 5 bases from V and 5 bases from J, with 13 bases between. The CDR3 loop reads CASSLTGLDEQYF. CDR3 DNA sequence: TGTGCCAGCAGCCTAACAGGGCTGGACGAGCAGTACTTC.

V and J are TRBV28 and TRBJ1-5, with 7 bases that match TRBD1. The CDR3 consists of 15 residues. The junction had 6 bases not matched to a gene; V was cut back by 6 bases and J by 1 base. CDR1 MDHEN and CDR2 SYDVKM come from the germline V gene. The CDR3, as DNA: TGTGCCAGCAGAGGCCTGGGACAGAGCAATCAGCCCCAGCATTTT. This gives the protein CASRGLGQSNQPQHF. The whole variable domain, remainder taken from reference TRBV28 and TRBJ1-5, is DVKVTQSSRYLVKRTGEKVFLECVQDMDHENMFWYRQDPGLGLRLIYFSYDVKMKEKGDIPEGYSVSREKKERFSLILESASTNQTSMYLCASRGLGQSNQPQHFGDGTRLSIL.

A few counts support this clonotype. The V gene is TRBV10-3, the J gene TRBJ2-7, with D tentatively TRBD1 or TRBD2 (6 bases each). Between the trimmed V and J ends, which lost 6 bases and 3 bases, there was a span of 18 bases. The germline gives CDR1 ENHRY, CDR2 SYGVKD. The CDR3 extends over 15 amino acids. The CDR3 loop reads CAIRDQPGAFYEQYF. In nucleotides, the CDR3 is TGTGCCATCAGAGACCAGCCGGGGGCCTTCTACGAGCAGTACTTC.

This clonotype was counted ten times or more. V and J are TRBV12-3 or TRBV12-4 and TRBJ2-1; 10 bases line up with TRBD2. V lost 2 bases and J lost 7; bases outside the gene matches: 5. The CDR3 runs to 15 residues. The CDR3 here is CASSLWSSGSNEQFF. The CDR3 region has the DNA TGTGCCAGCAGTTTATGGTCTAGCGGGAGTAATGAGCAGTTCTTC.

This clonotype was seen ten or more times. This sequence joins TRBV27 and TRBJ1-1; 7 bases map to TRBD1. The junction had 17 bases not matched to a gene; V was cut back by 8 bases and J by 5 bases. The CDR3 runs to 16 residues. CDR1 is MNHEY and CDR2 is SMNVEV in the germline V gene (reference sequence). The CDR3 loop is CASRSTGAGRETEAFF. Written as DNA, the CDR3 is TGTGCCAGCCGATCCACAGGGGCCGGGAGGGAGACTGAAGCTTTCTTT.

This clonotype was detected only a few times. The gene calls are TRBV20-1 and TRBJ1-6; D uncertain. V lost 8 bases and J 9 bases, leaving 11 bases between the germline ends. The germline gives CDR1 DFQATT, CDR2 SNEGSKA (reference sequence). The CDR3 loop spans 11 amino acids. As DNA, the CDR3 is TGCAGTATCAGAGGCGGTTCACCCCTCCACTTT. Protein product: CSIRGGSPLHF.

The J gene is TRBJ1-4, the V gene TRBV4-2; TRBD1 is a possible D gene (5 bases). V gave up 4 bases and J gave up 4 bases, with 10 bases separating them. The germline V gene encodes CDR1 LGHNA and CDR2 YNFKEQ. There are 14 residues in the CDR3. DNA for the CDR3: TGTGCCAGCAGCCGGGACGGGTATAATGAAAAACTGTTTTTT. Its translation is CASSRDGYNEKLFF.

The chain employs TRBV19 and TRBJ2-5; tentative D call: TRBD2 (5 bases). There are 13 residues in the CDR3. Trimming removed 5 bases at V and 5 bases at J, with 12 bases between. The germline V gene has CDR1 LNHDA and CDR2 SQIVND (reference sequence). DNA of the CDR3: TGTGCCAGTAGTGACTACTATGGGGAGACCCAGTACTTC. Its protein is CASSDYYGETQYF.

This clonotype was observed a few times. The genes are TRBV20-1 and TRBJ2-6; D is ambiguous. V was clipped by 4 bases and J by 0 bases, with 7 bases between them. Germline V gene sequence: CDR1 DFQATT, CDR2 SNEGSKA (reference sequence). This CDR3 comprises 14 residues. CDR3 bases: TGCAGTGCTAACGTGCTCTCTGGGGCCAACGTCCTGACTTTC. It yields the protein CSANVLSGANVLTF.

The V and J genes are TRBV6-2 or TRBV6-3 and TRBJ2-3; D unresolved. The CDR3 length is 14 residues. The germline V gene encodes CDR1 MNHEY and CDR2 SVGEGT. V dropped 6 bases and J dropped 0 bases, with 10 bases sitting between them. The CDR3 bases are TGTGCCAGCAGACCTAGGGTTAGCACAGATACGCAGTATTTT. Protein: CASRPRVSTDTQYF.

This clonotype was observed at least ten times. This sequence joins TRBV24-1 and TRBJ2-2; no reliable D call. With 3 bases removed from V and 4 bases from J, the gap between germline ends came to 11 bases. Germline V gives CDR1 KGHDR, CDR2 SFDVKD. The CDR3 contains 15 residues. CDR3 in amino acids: CATSDPEDFTGELFF. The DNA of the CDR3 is TGTGCCACCAGTGATCCCGAAGACTTCACCGGGGAGCTGTTTTTT.

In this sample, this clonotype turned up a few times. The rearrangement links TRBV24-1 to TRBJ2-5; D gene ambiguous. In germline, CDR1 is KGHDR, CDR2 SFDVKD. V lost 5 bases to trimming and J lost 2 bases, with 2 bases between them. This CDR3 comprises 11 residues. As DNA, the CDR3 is TGTGCCACCAGTGCACAAGAGACCCAGTACTTC. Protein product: CATSAQETQYF.

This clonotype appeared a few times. Here the CDR3 DNA reads TGTGCCAGCAGCTTGGACACAACAAGGGAGACCCAGTACTTC. It specifies CASSLDTTRETQYF. The chain recombines TRBV7-2 with TRBJ2-5; D is possibly TRBD1 (5 bases). This CDR3 has 14 amino acids. Germline V gene data show CDR1 as SGHTA and CDR2 as FQGNSA. Trimming removed 3 bases from V and 5 bases from J, with 13 bases in between.

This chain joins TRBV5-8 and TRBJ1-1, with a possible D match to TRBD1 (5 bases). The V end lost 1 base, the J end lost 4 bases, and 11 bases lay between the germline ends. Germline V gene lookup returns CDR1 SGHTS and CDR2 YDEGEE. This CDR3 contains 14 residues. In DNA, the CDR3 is TGTGCCAGCAGCTTGAGGGTGGGGGTCACTGAAGCTTTCTTT. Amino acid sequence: CASSLRVGVTEAFF.

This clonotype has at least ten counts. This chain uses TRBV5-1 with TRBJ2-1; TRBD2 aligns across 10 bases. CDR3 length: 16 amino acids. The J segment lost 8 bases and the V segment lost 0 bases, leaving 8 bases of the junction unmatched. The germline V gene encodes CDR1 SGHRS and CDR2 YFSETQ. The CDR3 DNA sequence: TGCGCCAGCAGCTTGGTTCCTAGCGGGAGCCAACATGAGCAGTTCTTC. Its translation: CASSLVPSGSQHEQFF. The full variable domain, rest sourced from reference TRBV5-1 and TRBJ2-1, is KAGVTQTPRYLIKTRGQQVTLSCSPISGHRSVSWYQQTPGQGLQFLFEYFSETQRNKGNFPGRFSGRQFSNSRSEMNVSTLELGDSALYLCASSLVPSGSQHEQFFGPGTRLTVL.

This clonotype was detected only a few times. CDR3 coding DNA: TGCAGTGCTAGCTGGACAGATACGCAGTATTTT. Its protein is CSASWTDTQYF. The chain combines TRBV20-1 with TRBJ2-3; D call uncertain. This CDR3 has 11 amino acids. Trimming shortened V by 3 bases and J by 3 bases, and 4 bases separated the two germline ends. CDR1 and CDR2 (germline): DFQATT, SNEGSKA (reference sequence).

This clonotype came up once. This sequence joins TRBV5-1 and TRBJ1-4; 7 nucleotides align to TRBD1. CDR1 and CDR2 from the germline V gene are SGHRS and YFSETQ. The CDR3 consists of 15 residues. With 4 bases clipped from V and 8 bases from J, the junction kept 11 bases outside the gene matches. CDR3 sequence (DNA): TGCGCCAGCAGCGTACCGGACCAGGGGGGAGAAAAACTGTTTTTT. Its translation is CASSVPDQGGEKLFF.

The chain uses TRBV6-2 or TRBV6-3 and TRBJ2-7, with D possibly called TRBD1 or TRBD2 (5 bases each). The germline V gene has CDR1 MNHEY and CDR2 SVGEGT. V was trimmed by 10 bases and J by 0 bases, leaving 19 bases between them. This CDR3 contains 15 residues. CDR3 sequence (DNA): TGTGCCACCCGAAGGGACCGCGGATCCTCCTACGAGCAGTACGTC. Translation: CATRRDRGSSYEQYV.

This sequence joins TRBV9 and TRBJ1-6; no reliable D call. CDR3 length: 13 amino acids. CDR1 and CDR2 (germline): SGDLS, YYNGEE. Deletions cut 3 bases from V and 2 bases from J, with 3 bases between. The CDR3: CASSGPYNSPLHF. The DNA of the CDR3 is TGTGCCAGCAGCGGGCCCTATAATTCACCCCTCCACTTT.

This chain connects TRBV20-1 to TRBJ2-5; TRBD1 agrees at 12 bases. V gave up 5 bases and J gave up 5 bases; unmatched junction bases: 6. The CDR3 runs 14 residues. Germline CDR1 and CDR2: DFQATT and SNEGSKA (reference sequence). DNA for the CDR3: TGCAGTGCTCCGGGACAGGGGGCGTCGGAGACCCAGTACTTC. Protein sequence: CSAPGQGASETQYF.

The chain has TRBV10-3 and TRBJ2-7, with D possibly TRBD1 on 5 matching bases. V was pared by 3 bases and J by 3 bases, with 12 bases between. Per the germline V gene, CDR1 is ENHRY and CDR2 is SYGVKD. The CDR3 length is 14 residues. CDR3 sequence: CAISDWTPFYEQYV. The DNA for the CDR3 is TGTGCCATCAGTGATTGGACACCCTTCTACGAGCAGTACGTC.

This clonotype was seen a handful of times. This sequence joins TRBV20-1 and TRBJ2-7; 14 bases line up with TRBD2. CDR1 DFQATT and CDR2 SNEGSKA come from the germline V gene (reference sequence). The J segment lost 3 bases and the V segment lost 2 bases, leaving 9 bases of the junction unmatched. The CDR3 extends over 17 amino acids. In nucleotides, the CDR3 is TGCAGTGCTAGACGGACTAGCGGGAGGCTATTAGGCTACGAGCAGTACTTC. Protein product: CSARRTSGRLLGYEQYF.

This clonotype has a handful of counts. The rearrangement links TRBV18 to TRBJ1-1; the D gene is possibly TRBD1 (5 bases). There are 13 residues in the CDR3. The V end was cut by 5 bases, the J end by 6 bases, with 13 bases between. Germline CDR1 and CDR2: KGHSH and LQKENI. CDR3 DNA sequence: TGTGCCAGCTCAAGCCGGGGACCCCCTGAAGCTTTCTTT. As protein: CASSSRGPPEAFF.

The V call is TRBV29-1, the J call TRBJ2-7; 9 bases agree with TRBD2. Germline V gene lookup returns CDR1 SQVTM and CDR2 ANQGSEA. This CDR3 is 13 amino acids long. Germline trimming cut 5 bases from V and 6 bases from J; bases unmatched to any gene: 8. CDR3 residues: CSVKVAGVGEQYF. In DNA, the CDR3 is TGCAGCGTTAAGGTAGCGGGAGTTGGCGAGCAGTACTTC.

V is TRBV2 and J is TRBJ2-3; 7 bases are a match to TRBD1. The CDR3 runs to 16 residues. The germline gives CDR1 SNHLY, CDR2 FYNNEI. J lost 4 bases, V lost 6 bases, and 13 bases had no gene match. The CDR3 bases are TGTGCCAGCAGATGGGACAGCCCCCGCCCCCCAGATACGCAGTATTTT. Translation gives CASRWDSPRPPDTQYF.

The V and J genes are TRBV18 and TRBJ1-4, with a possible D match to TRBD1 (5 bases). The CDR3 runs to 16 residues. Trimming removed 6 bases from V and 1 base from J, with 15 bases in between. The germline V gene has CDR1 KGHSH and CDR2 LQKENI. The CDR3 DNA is TGTGCCAGCTCCCAGGGCACCTTGGGAACTAATGAAAAACTGTTTTTT. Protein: CASSQGTLGTNEKLFF.